This is a list of T cell receptor beta chains from one sample in a study of blood T cell repertoires in COVID-19. The table came from immunoSEQ multiplex PCR; TCRdb's copy has only in-frame clones and leaves some out. In the table there are roughly 63,000 clones, roughly 78% of which are singletons. Material for sequencing was peripheral blood. The origin of the receptors is a human donor in a cohort sampled during active COVID-19. The CDR3 runs from the conserved cysteine through the conserved F or W. The D gene is left open where the match is weak. Expanded clones are given a class, and other clones once, few, many or no size at all.

d_call,cdr3_length,v_call,clone_size,j_call,cdr3_aa,cdr3_nt
.,13,TRBV24-1,.,TRBJ1-1,CATSMGGGREAFF,TGTGCCACCTCAATGGGGGGGGGTCGTGAAGCTTTCTTT
.,16,TRBV11-2,.,TRBJ2-2,CASSFVPYTNTGELFF,TGTGCCAGCAGCTTCGTACCGTACACAAACACCGGGGAGCTGTTTTTT
.,14,TRBV7-3,.,TRBJ2-3,CASREGRYTDTQYF,TGTGCCAGCAGAGAGGGCCGATACACAGATACGCAGTATTTT
TRBD1,13,TRBV5-5,.,TRBJ2-7,CASSSGTGGASYF,TGTGCCAGCAGCTCGGGAACAGGGGGCGCTTCGTACTTC
.,15,TRBV27,.,TRBJ2-7,CASSSNRVSSYEQYF,TGTGCCAGCAGTTCTAACAGGGTTAGCTCCTACGAGCAGTACTTC
TRBD1,15,TRBV5-5,.,TRBJ1-4,CASSLEDRGDEKLFF,TGTGCCAGCAGCTTGGAGGACAGGGGGGATGAAAAACTGTTTTTT
TRBD2,15,TRBV7-3,.,TRBJ2-7,CASSLMTSLRGEQYF,TGTGCCAGCAGCTTAATGACTAGCCTGCGGGGCGAGCAGTACTTC
.,17,TRBV7-9,.,TRBJ1-6,CASSFFELTDSNSPLHF,TGTGCCAGCAGCTTTTTCGAACTAACTGATTCCAATTCACCCCTCCACTTT
.,16,TRBV21-1,.,TRBJ2-7,CASSPRDSRIRHEQYF,TGTGCCAGCAGCCCCCGGGACTCCCGGATCAGACACGAGCAGTACTTC
TRBD2,15,TRBV7-9,.,TRBJ2-1,CASSAGSGRDDEQFF,TGTGCCAGCAGCGCAGGGAGCGGGAGGGATGATGAGCAGTTCTTC
TRBD2,16,TRBV9,.,TRBJ2-3,CASSVGTSGGFDTQYF,TGTGCCAGCAGCGTAGGGACTAGCGGTGGCTTTGATACGCAGTATTTT
.,15,TRBV9,.,TRBJ1-5,CASSVENSSDQPQHF,TGTGCCAGCAGCGTAGAAAACAGTTCAGATCAGCCCCAGCATTTT
.,13,TRBV14,many,TRBJ2-2,CASSQELTGELFF,TGTGCCAGCAGCCAAGAGTTAACCGGGGAGCTGTTTTTT
TRBD1,13,TRBV19,once,TRBJ2-7,CASSTGQQYEQYF,TGTGCCAGTAGTACGGGACAGCAATACGAGCAGTACTTC
.,15,TRBV4-1,.,TRBJ1-1,CASSQPGTKHTEAFF,TGCGCCAGCAGCCAACCCGGGACAAAGCACACTGAAGCTTTCTTT
.,13,TRBV6-2/TRBV6-3,.,TRBJ2-7,CASSPGTGYEQYF,TGTGCCAGCAGCCCCGGGACTGGCTACGAGCAGTACTTC
TRBD2,15,TRBV30,.,TRBJ2-1,CAWSRTSGRESEQFF,TGTGCCTGGAGTCGGACTAGCGGGAGGGAAAGTGAGCAGTTCTTC
TRBD1,16,TRBV4-1,.,TRBJ2-2,CASSRPGQGVTGELFF,TGCGCCAGCAGCCGACCGGGACAGGGCGTCACCGGGGAGCTGTTTTTT
.,13,TRBV30,few,TRBJ1-5,CAWSLGDSQPQHF,TGTGCCTGGAGTTTGGGAGATTCGCAGCCCCAGCATTTT
TRBD2,14,TRBV28,.,TRBJ2-7,CASSPGLATHEQYF,TGTGCCAGCAGCCCGGGACTAGCGACGCACGAGCAGTACTTC
TRBD2,15,TRBV4-3,.,TRBJ2-2,CASSQDQREVRELFF,TGCGCCAGCAGCCAAGATCAGCGGGAGGTACGGGAGCTGTTTTTT
.,13,TRBV29-1,few,TRBJ2-5,CSVARQSGETQYF,TGCAGCGTTGCACGACAGTCTGGGGAGACCCAGTACTTC
TRBD2,16,TRBV7-3,.,TRBJ2-5,CASSLRGLAGQETQYF,TGTGCCAGCAGCTTAAGGGGACTAGCGGGGCAAGAGACCCAGTACTTC
TRBD2,15,TRBV7-2,once,TRBJ2-7,CASSPRLAGSYEQYF,TGTGCCAGCAGCCCTCGACTAGCGGGGAGCTACGAGCAGTACTTC
TRBD2,15,TRBV6-2/TRBV6-3,.,TRBJ2-1,CASSPGGSSYNEQFF,TGTGCCAGCAGCCCGGGGGGGAGCTCCTACAATGAGCAGTTCTTC
TRBD1,15,TRBV13,.,TRBJ1-6,CASSQGDRYNSPLHF,TGTGCCAGCAGTCAGGGGGACAGATATAATTCACCCCTCCACTTT
.,13,TRBV4-1,.,TRBJ1-2,CASSQVNSVGYTF,TGCGCCAGCAGCCAAGTTAACTCCGTCGGCTACACCTTC
.,16,TRBV13,once,TRBJ2-5,CASSLRWGEGAETQYF,TGTGCCAGCAGCCTCAGATGGGGCGAAGGTGCAGAGACCCAGTACTTC
.,15,TRBV18,.,TRBJ1-1,CASSRGEVSGTEAFF,TGTGCCAGCTCACGAGGGGAGGTTTCGGGGACTGAAGCTTTCTTT
.,13,TRBV10-3,.,TRBJ2-7,CAIQPGANYEQYF,TGTGCCATCCAACCAGGCGCCAACTACGAGCAGTACTTC
.,12,TRBV11-2,.,TRBJ2-5,CASALMEETQYF,TGTGCCAGCGCACTGATGGAAGAGACCCAGTACTTC
.,14,TRBV5-4,.,TRBJ1-1,CASSPVRGNTEAFF,TGTGCCAGCAGCCCAGTCCGGGGAAACACTGAAGCTTTCTTT
.,15,TRBV9,.,TRBJ2-3,CASSVGWGGTDTQYF,TGTGCCAGCAGCGTAGGGTGGGGGGGCACAGATACGCAGTATTTT
.,13,TRBV11-2,.,TRBJ1-1,CASSRVANTEAFF,TGTGCCAGCAGCCGGGTGGCGAACACTGAAGCTTTCTTT
.,13,TRBV19,.,TRBJ2-3,CASSGLNTDTQYF,TGTGCCAGTAGTGGACTAAACACAGATACGCAGTATTTT
TRBD1,14,TRBV11-3,.,TRBJ2-7,CASSFRQGAYEQYF,TGTGCCAGCAGCTTCCGACAGGGGGCTTACGAGCAGTACTTC
.,13,TRBV29-1,.,TRBJ2-5,CSVLTNWMKTQYF,TGCAGCGTTCTGACTAATTGGATGAAGACCCAGTACTTC
.,15,TRBV24-1,few,TRBJ1-5,CATSDTRGAAQPQHF,TGTGCCACCAGTGATACACGGGGGGCCGCGCAGCCCCAGCATTTT
TRBD2,15,TRBV11-3,.,TRBJ2-7,CASSLESGGTYEQYF,TGTGCCAGCAGCTTAGAGTCGGGGGGAACCTACGAGCAGTACTTC
TRBD2,14,TRBV9,.,TRBJ2-5,CASSATSGSGTQYF,TGTGCCAGCAGCGCGACTAGCGGGAGTGGGACCCAGTACTTC